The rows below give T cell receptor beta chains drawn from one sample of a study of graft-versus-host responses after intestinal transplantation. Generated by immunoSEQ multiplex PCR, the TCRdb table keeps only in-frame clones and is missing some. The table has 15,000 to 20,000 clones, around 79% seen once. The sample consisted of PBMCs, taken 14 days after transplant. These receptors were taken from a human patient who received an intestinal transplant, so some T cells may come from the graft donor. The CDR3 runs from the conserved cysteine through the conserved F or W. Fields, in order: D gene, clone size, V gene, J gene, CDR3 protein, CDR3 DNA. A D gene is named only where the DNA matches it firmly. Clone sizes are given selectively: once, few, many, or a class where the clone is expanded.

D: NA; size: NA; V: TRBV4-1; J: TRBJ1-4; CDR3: CASSQERTYEKLFF; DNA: TGCGCCAGCAGCCAAGAGCGGACTTATGAAAAACTGTTTTTT
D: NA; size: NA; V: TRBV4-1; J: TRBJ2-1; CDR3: CASSPPGQYNEQFF; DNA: TGCGCCAGCAGCCCCCCCGGACAGTACAATGAGCAGTTCTTC
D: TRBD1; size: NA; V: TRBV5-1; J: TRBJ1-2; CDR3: CASSLGTGGYGYTF; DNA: TGCGCCAGCAGCTTGGGGACAGGGGGCTATGGCTACACCTTC
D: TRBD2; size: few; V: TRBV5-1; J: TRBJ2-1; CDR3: CASSLAGLAGVEEQFF; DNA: TGCGCCAGCAGCTTGGCCGGGCTAGCGGGAGTAGAAGAGCAGTTCTTC
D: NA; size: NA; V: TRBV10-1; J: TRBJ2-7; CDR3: CASSEFGGTGDLYEQYF; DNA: TGCGCCAGCAGTGAATTTGGTGGGACTGGGGACCTCTACGAGCAGTACTTC
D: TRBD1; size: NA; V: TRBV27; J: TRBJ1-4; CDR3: CASSPAETGKVYEKLFF; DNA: TGTGCCAGCAGTCCCGCAGAGACAGGGAAGGTCTACGAAAAACTGTTTTTT
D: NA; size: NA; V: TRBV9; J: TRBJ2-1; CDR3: CASSALNNNEQFF; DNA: TGTGCCAGCAGCGCACTAAATAACAATGAGCAGTTCTTC
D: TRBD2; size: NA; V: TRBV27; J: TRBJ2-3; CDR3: CASSQTSGITDTQYF; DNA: TGTGCCAGCAGTCAGACTAGCGGGATCACAGATACGCAGTATTTT
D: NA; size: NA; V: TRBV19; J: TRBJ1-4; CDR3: CASTHRDNEKLFF; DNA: TGTGCCAGTACTCACCGGGACAATGAAAAACTGTTTTTT
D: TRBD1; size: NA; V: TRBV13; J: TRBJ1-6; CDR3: CASSSSGGQENNSPLHF; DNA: TGTGCCAGCAGCTCATCGGGGGGACAGGAGAATAATTCACCCCTCCACTTT
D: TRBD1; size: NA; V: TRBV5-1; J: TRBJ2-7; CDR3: CASTRDAGTANEQYF; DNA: TGCGCCAGCACCAGAGACGCCGGGACAGCAAACGAGCAGTACTTC
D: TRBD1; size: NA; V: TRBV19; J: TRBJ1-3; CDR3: CASSIRGQGPSGNTIYF; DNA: TGTGCCAGTAGTATCCGCGGACAGGGACCCTCTGGAAACACCATATATTTT
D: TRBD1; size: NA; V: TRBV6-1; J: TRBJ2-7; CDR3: CASSEAGTGGYEQYF; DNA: TGTGCCAGCAGTGAAGCTGGGACAGGGGGCTACGAGCAGTACTTC
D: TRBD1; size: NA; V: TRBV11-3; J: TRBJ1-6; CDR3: CASSRRDRGNSPLHF; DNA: TGTGCCAGCAGCAGACGGGACAGGGGGAATTCACCCCTCCACTTT
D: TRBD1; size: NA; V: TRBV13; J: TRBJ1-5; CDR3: CASSRDRGTGQPQHF; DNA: TGTGCCAGCAGCCGGGACAGGGGGACGGGTCAGCCCCAGCATTTT
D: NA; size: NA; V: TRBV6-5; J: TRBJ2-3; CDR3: CASSYKSSGTDTQYF; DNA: TGTGCCAGCAGTTACAAGAGTAGCGGCACAGATACGCAGTATTTT
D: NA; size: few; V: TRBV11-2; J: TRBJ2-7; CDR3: CASSPGRGPYEQYF; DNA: TGTGCCAGCAGCCCCGGGCGGGGCCCCTACGAGCAGTACTTC
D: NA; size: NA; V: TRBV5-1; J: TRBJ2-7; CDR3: CASSLEVGGYEQYF; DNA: TGCGCCAGCAGCTTGGAGGTAGGGGGCTACGAGCAGTACTTC
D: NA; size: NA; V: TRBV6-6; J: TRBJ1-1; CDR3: CASSLTGNTEAFF; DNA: TGTGCCAGCAGCCTGACGGGGAACACTGAAGCTTTCTTT
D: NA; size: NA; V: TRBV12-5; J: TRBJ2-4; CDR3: CASGLVRAENIQYF; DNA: TGTGCTAGTGGTTTGGTACGGGCTGAAAACATTCAGTACTTC
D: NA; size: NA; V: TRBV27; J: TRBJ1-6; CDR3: CASSLSSGGGNSPLHF; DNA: TGTGCCAGCAGTTTATCGTCCGGGGGCGGTAATTCACCCCTCCACTTT
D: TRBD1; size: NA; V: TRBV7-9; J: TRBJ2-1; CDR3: CASSQPGQINEQFF; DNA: TGTGCCAGCAGCCAACCGGGACAGATCAATGAGCAGTTCTTC
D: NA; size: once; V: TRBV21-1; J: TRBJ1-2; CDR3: CASSKGHYGYTF; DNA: TGTGCCAGCAGCAAGGGACACTATGGCTACACCTTC
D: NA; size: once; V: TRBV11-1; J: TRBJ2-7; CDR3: CASSLGARDEQYF; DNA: TGTGCCAGCAGCTTAGGAGCCAGGGACGAGCAGTACTTC
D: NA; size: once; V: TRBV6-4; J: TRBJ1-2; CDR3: CASSGIIPHGKTYGYTF; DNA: TGTGCCAGCAGTGGTATCATCCCACACGGAAAGACCTATGGCTACACCTTC
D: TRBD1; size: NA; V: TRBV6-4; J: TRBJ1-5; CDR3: CASSDPGTGNNQPQHF; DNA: TGTGCCAGCAGTGATCCCGGGACAGGGAACAATCAGCCCCAGCATTTT
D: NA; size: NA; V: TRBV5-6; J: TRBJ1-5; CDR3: CASSLGVGQPQHF; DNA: TGTGCCAGCAGCTTGGGGGTAGGGCAGCCCCAGCATTTT
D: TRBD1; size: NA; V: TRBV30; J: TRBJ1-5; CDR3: CAWSRDSNQPQHF; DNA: TGTGCCTGGAGTAGGGACAGTAATCAGCCCCAGCATTTT
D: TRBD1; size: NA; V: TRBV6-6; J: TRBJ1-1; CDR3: CASSYRPGQGLTEAFF; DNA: TGTGCCAGCAGTTACAGACCAGGACAGGGCTTAACTGAAGCTTTCTTT
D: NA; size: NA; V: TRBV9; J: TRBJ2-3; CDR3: CASSAGTASTDTQYF; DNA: TGTGCCAGCAGCGCCGGGACGGCTAGCACAGATACGCAGTATTTT
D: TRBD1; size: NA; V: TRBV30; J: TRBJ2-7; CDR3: CAWSVGQGAEQYF; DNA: TGTGCCTGGAGTGTTGGACAGGGGGCCGAGCAGTACTTC
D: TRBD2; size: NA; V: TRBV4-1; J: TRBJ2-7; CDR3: CASSQWGTSANEQYF; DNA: TGCGCCAGCAGCCAATGGGGGACTAGTGCAAACGAGCAGTACTTC
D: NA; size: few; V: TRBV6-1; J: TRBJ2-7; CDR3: CATDPEPYEQYF; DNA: TGTGCCACCGACCCAGAGCCCTACGAGCAGTACTTC
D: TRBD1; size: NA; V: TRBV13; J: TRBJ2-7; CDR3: CASSRDRPYEQYF; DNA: TGTGCCAGCAGCCGGGACAGGCCCTACGAGCAGTACTTC
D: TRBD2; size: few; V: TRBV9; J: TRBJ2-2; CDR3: CASSGHGGASTGELFF; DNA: TGTGCCAGCAGCGGCCACGGGGGGGCCTCCACCGGGGAGCTGTTTTTT
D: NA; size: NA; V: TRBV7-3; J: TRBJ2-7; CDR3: CASSPAGSYEQYF; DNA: TGTGCCAGCAGCCCGGCAGGCTCCTACGAGCAGTACTTC
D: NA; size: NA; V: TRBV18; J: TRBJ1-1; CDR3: CASSPSSGMGTEAFF; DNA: TGTGCCAGCTCACCGTCTTCGGGGATGGGCACTGAAGCTTTCTTT
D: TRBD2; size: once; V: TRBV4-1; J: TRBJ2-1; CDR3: CASSPGWWREGHNEQFF; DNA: TGCGCCAGCAGCCCGGGATGGTGGCGGGAGGGCCACAATGAGCAGTTCTTC
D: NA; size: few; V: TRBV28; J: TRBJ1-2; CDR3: CASRPLSTNYGYTF; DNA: TGTGCCAGCAGACCTCTTTCCACTAACTATGGCTACACCTTC
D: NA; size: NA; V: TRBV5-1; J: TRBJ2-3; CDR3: CASSLMGADTQYF; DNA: TGCGCCAGCAGTTTGATGGGGGCAGATACGCAGTATTTT
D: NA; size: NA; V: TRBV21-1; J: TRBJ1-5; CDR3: CASSKARTGGQPQHF; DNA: TGTGCCAGCAGCAAAGCGCGGACAGGGGGTCAGCCCCAGCATTTT
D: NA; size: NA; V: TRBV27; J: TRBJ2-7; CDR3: CASRDNSYEQYF; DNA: TGTGCCAGCAGGGACAACTCCTACGAGCAGTACTTC
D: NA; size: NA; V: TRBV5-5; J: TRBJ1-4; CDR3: CASSLAGREKLFF; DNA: TGTGCCAGCAGCTTAGCAGGGCGCGAAAAACTGTTTTTT
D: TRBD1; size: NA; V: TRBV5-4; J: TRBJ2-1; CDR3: CASSLGTANNEQFF; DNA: TGTGCCAGCAGCCTCGGGACAGCAAACAATGAGCAGTTCTTC
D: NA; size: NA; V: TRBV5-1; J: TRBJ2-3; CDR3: CASSLDRGTDTQYF; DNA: TGCGCCAGCAGCTTGGACAGGGGCACAGATACGCAGTATTTT
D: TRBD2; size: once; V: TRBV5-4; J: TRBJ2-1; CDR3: CASSLGAGSPYNEQFF; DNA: TGTGCCAGCAGCTTGGGAGCGGGGTCTCCCTACAATGAGCAGTTCTTC
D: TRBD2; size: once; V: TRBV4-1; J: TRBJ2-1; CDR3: CASSTRGVSYNEQFF; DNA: TGCGCCAGCAGTACCCGGGGGGTCTCCTACAATGAGCAGTTCTTC
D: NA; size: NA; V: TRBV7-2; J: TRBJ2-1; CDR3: CASSPTFGAYNEQFF; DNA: TGTGCCAGCAGCCCAACCTTCGGAGCCTACAATGAGCAGTTCTTC